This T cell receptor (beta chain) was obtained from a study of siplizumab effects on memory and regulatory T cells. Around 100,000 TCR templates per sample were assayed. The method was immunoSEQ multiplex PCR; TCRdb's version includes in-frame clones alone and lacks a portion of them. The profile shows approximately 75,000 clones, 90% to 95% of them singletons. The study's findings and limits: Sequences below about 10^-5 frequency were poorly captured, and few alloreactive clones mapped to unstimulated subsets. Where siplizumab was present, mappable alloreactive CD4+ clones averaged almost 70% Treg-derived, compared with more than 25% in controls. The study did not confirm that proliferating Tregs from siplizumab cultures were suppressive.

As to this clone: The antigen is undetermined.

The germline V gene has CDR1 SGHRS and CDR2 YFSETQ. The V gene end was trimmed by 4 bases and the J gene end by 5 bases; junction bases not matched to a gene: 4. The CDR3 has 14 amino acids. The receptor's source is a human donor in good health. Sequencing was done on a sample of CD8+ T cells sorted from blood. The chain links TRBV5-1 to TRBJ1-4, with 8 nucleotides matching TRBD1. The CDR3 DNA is TGCGCCAGCAGCAAGGACAGGGAAAATGAAAAACTGTTTTTT. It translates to CASSKDRENEKLFF.